This TCR beta chain was recorded in a study of T-cell reconstitution after alpha-beta-depleted transplantation in children. During its preparation, the TCRbeta library received unique molecular identifiers. MiXCR was run by TCRdb on the PCR reads, yielding one entry per CDR3 protein. Here the sample spans about 500,000 distinct CDR3 sequences, 30% to 35% being singletons. This CDR3 region has 10 residues. Germline V gives CDR1 SGDLS, CDR2 YYNGEE. The ends were cut back, 4 bases at V and 13 bases at J, with 11 bases in the middle. The specimen comprised PBMCs from the stem cell graft donor, sampled from the stem cell graft. The chain uses TRBV9 and TRBJ1-2; D uncertain. This clonotype originated in a human donor who donated a stem cell graft to a child with aplastic anemia. The CDR3 DNA follows: TGTGCCAGCAGCCCCCTGCAGGCCACCTTC. Amino acid sequence: CASSPLQATF. The variable domain in full, completed from reference TRBV9 and TRBJ1-2, reads DSGVTQTPKHLITATGQRVTLRCSPRSGDLSVYWYQQSLDQGLQFLIQYYNGEERAKGNILERFSAQQFPDLHSELNLSSLELGDSALYFCASSPLQATFGSGTRLTVV.